The rows below give T cell receptor beta chains drawn from one sample of a study of blood T cells in healthy people across ages. TCRdb re-called the 5' RACE reads with MiXCR, one entry per CDR3 protein. The table records fewer than 650,000 distinct CDR3 sequences, about a quarter of them present only once. This same sample was also part of a study on T cells of mothers and their children.

Sequencing was carried out using blood. These receptors all stem from a boy aged 2 to 10 in good health. CDR3s include the opening cysteine and the closing phenylalanine or tryptophan. Fields, in order: D gene, J gene, CDR3 length, V gene, clone size, CDR3 protein, CDR3 DNA. A D gene is named only where the DNA matches it firmly. Where a row states a size, it is once, few, many or the class of an expanded clone; other rows omit it.

>TRBD2|TRBJ2-7|15|TRBV6-6|NA
CASRSTSGGAYEQYF
TGTGCCAGCAGATCCACTAGCGGGGGGGCCTACGAGCAGTACTTC
>TRBD1|TRBJ2-5|15|TRBV20-1|few
CSARTPGQGQETQYF
TGCAGTGCCCGGACCCCGGGACAGGGTCAAGAGACCCAGTACTTC
>TRBD1|TRBJ2-5|17|TRBV9|many
CASSVDIGQGFRETQYF
TGTGCCAGCAGCGTAGACATTGGACAGGGATTTAGGGAGACCCAGTACTTC
>TRBD2|TRBJ2-1|15|TRBV2|many
CASNAKRGGGNEQFF
TGTGCCAGCAATGCTAAGCGGGGGGGCGGGAATGAGCAGTTCTTC
>NA|TRBJ2-7|12|TRBV30|NA
CAWSPGTKEQYF
TGTGCCTGGAGTCCCGGGACGAAGGAGCAGTACTTC
>NA|TRBJ1-5|15|TRBV5-5|NA
CASSLSGAGNQPQHF
TGTGCCAGCAGCTTGTCAGGGGCGGGCAATCAGCCCCAGCATTTT
>TRBD2|TRBJ2-1|13|TRBV7-3|few
CASSARTSDEQFF
TGTGCCAGCAGCGCCCGGACTAGTGATGAGCAGTTCTTC
>TRBD1|TRBJ1-1|12|TRBV6-2/TRBV6-3|few
CASSRTGPEAFF
TGTGCCAGCAGCCGGACAGGGCCCGAAGCTTTCTTT
>NA|TRBJ2-7|15|TRBV27|NA
CASSLRRGPFYEQYF
TGTGCCAGCAGTTTACGCCGGGGGCCCTTCTACGAGCAGTACTTC
>TRBD1|TRBJ1-2|15|TRBV12-3/TRBV12-4|many
CASLGQGEDLLGYTF
TGTGCCAGCCTTGGACAGGGGGAAGATCTATTAGGCTACACCTTC